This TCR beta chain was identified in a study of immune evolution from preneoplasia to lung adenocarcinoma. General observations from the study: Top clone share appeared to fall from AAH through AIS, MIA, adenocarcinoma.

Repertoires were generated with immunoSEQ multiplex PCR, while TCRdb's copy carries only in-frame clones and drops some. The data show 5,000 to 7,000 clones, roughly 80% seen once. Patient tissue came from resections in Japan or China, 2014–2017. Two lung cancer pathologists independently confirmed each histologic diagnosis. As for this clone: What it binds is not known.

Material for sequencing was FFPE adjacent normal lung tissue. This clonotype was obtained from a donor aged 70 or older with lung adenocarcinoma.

The CDR3 loop is CASGFPLAGANVLTF. The CDR3 coding sequence is TGTGCTAGTGGTTTCCCCCTTGCTGGGGCCAACGTCCTGACTTTC. The chain is built from TRBV12-5 and TRBJ2-6; D uncertain. Per the germline V gene, CDR1 is LGHNT and CDR2 is FRNRAP. Deletions cut 3 bases from V and 2 bases from J, with 8 bases between. CDR3 length: 15 residues.